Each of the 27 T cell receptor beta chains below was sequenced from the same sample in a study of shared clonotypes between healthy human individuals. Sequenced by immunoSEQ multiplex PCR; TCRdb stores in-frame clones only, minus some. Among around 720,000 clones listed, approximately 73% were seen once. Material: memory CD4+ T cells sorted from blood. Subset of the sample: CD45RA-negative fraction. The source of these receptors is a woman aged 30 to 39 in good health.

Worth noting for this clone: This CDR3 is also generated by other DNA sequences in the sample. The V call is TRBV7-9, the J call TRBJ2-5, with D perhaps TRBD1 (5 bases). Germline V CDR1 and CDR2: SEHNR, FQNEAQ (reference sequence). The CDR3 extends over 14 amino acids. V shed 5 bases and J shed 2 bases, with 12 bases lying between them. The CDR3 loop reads CASSPRAGQETQYF. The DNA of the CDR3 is TGTGCCAGCAGCCCTAGGGCAGGGCAAGAGACCCAGTACTTC.

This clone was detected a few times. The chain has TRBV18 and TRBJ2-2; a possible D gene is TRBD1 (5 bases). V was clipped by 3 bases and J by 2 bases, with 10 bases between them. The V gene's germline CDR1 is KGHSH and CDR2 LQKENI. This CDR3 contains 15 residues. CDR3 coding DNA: TGTGCCAGCTCACCTCAGGGATATAACACCGGGGAGCTGTTTTTT. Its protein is CASSPQGYNTGELFF.

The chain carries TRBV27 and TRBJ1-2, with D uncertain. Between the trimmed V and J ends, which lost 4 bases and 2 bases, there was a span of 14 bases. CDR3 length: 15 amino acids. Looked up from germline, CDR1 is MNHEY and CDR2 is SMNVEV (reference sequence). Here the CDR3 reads CASSSSGPRNYGYTF. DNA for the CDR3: TGTGCCAGCAGTTCGTCCGGTCCTAGGAACTATGGCTACACCTTC.

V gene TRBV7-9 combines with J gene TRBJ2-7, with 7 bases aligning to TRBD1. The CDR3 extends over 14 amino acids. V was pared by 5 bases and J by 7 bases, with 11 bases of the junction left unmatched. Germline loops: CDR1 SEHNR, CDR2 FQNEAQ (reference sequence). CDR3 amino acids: CASSILTGFEEQYF. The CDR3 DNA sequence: TGTGCCAGCAGCATTCTGACAGGGTTTGAGGAGCAGTACTTC. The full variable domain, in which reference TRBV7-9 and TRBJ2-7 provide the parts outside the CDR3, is DTGVSQNPRHKITKRGQNVTFRCDPISEHNRLYWYRQTLGQGPEFLTYFQNEAQLEKSRLLSDRFSAERPKGSFSTLEIQRTEQGDSAMYLCASSILTGFEEQYFGPGTRLTVT.

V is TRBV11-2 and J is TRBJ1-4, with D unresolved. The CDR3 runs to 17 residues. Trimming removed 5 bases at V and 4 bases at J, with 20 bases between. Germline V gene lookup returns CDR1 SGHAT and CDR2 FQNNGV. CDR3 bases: TGTGCCAGCAGCCCCGGGCGGGATTCGGCGGGTAATGAAAAACTGTTTTTT. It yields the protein CASSPGRDSAGNEKLFF.

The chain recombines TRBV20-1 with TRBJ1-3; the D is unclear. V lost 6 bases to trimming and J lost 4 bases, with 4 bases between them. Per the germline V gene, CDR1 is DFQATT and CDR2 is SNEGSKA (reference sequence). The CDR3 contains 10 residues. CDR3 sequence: CSAVGNTIYF. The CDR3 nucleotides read TGCAGTGCCGTCGGAAACACCATATATTTT.

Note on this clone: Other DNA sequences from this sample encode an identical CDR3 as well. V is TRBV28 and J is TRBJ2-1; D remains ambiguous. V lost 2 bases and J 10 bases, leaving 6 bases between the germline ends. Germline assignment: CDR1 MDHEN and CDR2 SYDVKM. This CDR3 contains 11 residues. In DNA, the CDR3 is TGTGCCAGCAGTTTACGCGGAGAGCAGTTCTTC. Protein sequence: CASSLRGEQFF.

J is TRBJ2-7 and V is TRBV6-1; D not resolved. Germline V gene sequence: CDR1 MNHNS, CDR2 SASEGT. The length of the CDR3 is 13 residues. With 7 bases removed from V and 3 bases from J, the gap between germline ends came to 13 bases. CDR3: CASTKTLYYEQYF. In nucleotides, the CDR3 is TGTGCCAGCACAAAGACACTTTACTACGAGCAGTACTTC.

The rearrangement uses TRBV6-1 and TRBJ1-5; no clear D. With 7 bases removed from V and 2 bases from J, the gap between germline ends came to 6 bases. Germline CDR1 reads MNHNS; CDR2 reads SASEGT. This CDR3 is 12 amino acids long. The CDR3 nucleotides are TGTGCCAGCAAAGATGGCAATCAGCCCCAGCATTTT. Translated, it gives CASKDGNQPQHF.

CDR3 loop: CASSDGVASEAFF. The CDR3 bases are TGTGCCAGCAGTGATGGGGTGGCCTCTGAAGCTTTCTTT. This rearrangement joins TRBV6-1 to TRBJ1-1; no reliable D call. Trimming took 3 bases from V and 6 from J, leaving 11 bases between them. This CDR3 is built from 13 residues. CDR1 and CDR2 (germline): MNHNS, SASEGT.

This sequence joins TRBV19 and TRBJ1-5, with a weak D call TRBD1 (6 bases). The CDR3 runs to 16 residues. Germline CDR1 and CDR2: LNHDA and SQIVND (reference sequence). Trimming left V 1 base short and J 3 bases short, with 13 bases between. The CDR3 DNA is TGTGCCAGTAGTATAGTGACGGACAGCATCAATCAGCCCCAGCATTTT. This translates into CASSIVTDSINQPQHF.

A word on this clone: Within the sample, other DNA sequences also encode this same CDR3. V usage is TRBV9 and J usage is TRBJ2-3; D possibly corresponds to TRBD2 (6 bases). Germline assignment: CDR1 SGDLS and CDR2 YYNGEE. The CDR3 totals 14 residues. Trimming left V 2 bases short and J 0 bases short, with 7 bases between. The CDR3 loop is CASSVSGSTDTQYF. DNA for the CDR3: TGTGCCAGCAGCGTGAGCGGGAGCACAGATACGCAGTATTTT.

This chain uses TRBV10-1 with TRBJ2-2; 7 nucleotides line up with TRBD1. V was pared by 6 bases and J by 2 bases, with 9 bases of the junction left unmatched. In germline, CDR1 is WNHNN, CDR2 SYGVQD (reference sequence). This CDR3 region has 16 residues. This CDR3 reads CASSESGTANTGELFF. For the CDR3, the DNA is TGCGCCAGCAGCGAATCCGGGACAGCAAACACCGGGGAGCTGTTTTTT.

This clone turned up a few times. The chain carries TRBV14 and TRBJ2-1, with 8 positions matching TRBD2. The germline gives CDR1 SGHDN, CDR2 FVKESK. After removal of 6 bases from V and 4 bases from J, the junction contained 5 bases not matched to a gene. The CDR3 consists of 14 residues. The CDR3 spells CASSQLAAYNEQFF. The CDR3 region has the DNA TGTGCCAGCAGTCAACTAGCGGCGTACAATGAGCAGTTCTTC.

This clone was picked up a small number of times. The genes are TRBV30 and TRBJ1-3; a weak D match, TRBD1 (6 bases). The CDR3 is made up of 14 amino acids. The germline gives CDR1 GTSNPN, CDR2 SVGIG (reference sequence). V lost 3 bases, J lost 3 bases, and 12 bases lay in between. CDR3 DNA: TGTGCCTGGAGCAGGGGCGGGGATGGAAACACCATATATTTT. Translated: CAWSRGGDGNTIYF.

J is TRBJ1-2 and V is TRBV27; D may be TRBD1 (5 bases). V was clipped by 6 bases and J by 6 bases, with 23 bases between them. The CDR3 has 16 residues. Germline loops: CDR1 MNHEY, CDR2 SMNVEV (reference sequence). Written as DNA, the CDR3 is TGTGCCAGCAGCCCTGTCGGGTTGGGGGTAAAGGATGGCTACACCTTC. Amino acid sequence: CASSPVGLGVKDGYTF.

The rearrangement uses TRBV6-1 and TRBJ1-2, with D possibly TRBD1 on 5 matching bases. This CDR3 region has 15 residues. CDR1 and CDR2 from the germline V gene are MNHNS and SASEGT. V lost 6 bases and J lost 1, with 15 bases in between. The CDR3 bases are TGTGCCAGCAGGGACATCTTGCGGGGTAACTATGGCTACACCTTC. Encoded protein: CASRDILRGNYGYTF.

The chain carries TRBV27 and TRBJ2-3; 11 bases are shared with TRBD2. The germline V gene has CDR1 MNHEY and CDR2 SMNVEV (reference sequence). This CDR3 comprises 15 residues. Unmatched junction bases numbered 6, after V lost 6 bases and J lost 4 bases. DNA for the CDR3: TGTGCCAGCAGACAACTAGCGGGAGTTGCAGATACGCAGTATTTT. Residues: CASRQLAGVADTQYF.

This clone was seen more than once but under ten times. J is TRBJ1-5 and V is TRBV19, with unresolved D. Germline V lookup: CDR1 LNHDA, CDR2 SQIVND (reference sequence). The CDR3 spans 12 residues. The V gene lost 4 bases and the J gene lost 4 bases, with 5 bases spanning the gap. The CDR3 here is CASSNRNQPQHF. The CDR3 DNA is TGTGCCAGTAGTAACCGTAATCAGCCCCAGCATTTT. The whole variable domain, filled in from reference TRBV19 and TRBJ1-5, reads DGGITQSPKYLFRKEGQNVTLSCEQNLNHDAMYWYRQDPGQGLRLIYYSQIVNDFQKGDIAEGYSVSREKKESFPLTVTSAQKNPTAFYLCASSNRNQPQHFGDGTRLSIL.

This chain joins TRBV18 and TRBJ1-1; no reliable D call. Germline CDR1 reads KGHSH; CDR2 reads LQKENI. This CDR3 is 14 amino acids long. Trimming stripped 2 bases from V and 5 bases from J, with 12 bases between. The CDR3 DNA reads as TGTGCCAGCTCACCAGACTCATCGGAGACTGAAGCTTTCTTT. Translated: CASSPDSSETEAFF.

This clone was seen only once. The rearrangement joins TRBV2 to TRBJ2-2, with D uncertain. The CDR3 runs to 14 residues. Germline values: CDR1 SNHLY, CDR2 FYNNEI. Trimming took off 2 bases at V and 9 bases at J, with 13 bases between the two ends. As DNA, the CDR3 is TGTGCCAGCAGTGAATGGGTTAGCATCAGGGAGCTGTTTTTT. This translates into CASSEWVSIRELFF.

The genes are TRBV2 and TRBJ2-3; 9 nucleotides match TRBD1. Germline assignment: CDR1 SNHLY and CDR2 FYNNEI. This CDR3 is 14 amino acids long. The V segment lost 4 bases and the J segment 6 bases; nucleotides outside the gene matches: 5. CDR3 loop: CASSGQGGRDTQYF. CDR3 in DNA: TGTGCCAGCAGTGGACAGGGGGGCAGGGATACGCAGTATTTT.

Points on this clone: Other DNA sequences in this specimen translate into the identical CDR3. The CDR3 coding sequence is TGCGCCAGCAGCTTGGGGGCTAGCGCCTACAATGAGCAGTTCTTC. Its translation is CASSLGASAYNEQFF. This chain links TRBV5-1 with TRBJ2-1, with D perhaps TRBD2 (6 bases). Germline CDR1 SGHRS, CDR2 YFSETQ. The CDR3 length is 15 residues. Trimming stripped 0 bases from V and 2 bases from J, with 9 bases between.

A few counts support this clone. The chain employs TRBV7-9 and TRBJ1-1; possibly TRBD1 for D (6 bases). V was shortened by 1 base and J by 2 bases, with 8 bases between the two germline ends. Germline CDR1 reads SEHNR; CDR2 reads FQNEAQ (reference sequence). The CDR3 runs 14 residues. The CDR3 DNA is TGTGCCAGCAGCTTAGACAGGGATAACACTGAAGCTTTCTTT. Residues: CASSLDRDNTEAFF.

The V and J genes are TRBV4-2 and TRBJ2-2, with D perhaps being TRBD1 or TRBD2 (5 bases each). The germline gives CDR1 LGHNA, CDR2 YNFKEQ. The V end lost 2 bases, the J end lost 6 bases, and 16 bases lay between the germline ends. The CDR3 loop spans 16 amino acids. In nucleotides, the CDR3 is TGTGCCAGCAGCCAATTCGGGACGAATCCGGCCGGGGAGCTGTTTTTT. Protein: CASSQFGTNPAGELFF.

The CDR3 region is CASSVGGLAGEAYEQYF. The CDR3 region has the DNA TGTGCCAGCAGCGTTGGGGGACTAGCGGGAGAGGCGTACGAGCAGTACTTC. The V and J genes are TRBV9 and TRBJ2-7; 14 bases align to TRBD2. The trim removed 2 bases at V and 4 bases at J, leaving 8 bases unmatched. CDR1 and CDR2 (germline): SGDLS, YYNGEE. This CDR3 has 17 amino acids.

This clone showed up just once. The CDR3 DNA is TGTGCCAGCAGCCCGCGGGGCTATGAGCAGTTCTTC. It specifies CASSPRGYEQFF. The chain has TRBV6-1 and TRBJ2-1; D is possibly TRBD2 (6 bases). CDR1 and CDR2 (germline): MNHNS, SASEGT. This CDR3 is built from 12 residues. The V end was cut by 6 bases, the J end by 8 bases, with 11 bases between.